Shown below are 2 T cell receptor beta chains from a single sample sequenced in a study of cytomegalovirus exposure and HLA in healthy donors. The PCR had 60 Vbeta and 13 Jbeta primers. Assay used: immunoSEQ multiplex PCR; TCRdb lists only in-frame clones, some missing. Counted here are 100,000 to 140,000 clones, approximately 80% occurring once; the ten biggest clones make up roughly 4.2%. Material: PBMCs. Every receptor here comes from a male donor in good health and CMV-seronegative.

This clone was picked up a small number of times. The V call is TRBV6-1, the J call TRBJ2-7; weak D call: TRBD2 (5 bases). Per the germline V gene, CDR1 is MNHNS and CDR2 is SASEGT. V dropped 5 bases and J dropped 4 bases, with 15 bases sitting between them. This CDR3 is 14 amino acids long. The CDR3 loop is CASSRGLETYEQYF. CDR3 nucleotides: TGTGCCAGCAGTCGAGGACTGGAGACATACGAGCAGTACTTC.

CDR3 nucleotides: TGTGCCTGGAGTGTCCCCTCCAGGGGCGCCGAGCAGTACTTC. Encoded protein: CAWSVPSRGAEQYF. The chain has TRBV30 and TRBJ2-7, with D possibly matching TRBD1 (6 bases). From germline, CDR1 is GTSNPN and CDR2 SVGIG (reference sequence). The CDR3 covers 14 residues. Trimming pared 0 bases from V and 6 bases from J, leaving 15 bases between. The full variable domain, in which reference TRBV30 and TRBJ2-7 provide the parts outside the CDR3, is SQTIHQWPATLVQPVGSPLSLECTVEGTSNPNLYWYRQAAGRGLQLLFYSVGIGQISSEVPQNLSASRPQDRQFILSSKKLLLSDSGFYLCAWSVPSRGAEQYFGPGTRLTVT.